This T cell receptor beta chain was captured in a study of blood T cell repertoires in COVID-19 (dated by TCRdb to 2020 to 2021). Notes on the research overall: The collaborator samples originated in the United States, Italy and Spain and spanned the acute and convalescent phases of COVID-19. The prospective study material was composed of cDNA or gDNA derived from T cells, B-cell-depleted T cells, or PBMCs. Subjects who had been exposed to COVID-19, were actively infected with it, or had recovered from it provided the deeply sampled blood TCRbeta repertoires that made up the dataset. The repertoires were released in a freely available public database intended as a resource for research on the immune response to SARS-CoV-2. The samples were drawn from two sources: the first 160 participants of the ongoing ImmuneRACE study, and 1,254 subjects contributed by 6 global collaborators. The sample metadata nearly always contained a de-identified subject ID, COVID-19 status, age in years and sex. Where HLA class I and class II types were available, the types were taken from metadata supplied by the sample provider, not from assay-based typing.

Concerning this clone itself: Its antigen specificity is not known. No much larger clone is present one base from it, and per-base qualities are unavailable.

On the study overall, not on this receptor specifically: The amount of clinical and demographic metadata varied by source and participant and was provided uncurated.

Counted from cysteine to phenylalanine, this CDR3 has 17 amino acids. Only the CDR3 DNA stays, 51 bases, in frame from base 1. CDR1 and CDR2, looked up from the germline V gene, are MDHEN and SYDVKM. V is pruned by 3 bases and J by 0 bases, leaving 4 bases of the junction without a gene match. TCRbeta CDR3 regions were amplified from genomic DNA by means of the immunoSEQ Assay, a bias-controlled multiplex PCR. The authors' pipeline ran thus. The number of nucleated cells in each sample was estimated from the amplification of reference gene primers within the assay. To quantify the absolute abundance of each unique TCRbeta CDR3 rearrangement, sequence reads were collapsed and filtered. For each sample, productive Simpson clonality was calculated as the square root of Simpson's diversity index over productive rearrangements. TCRdb provides this immuneACCESS table in a form limited to in-frame rearrangements. Some clones are lacking; in checked studies, under half of them reflect an unresolved V gene, and why the rest are absent is not known. That table gives V, J and clone size, and the DNA gave D and trimming. The sample contains a few hundred thousand clones, roughly 85% of them found a single time. The ten largest clones take up roughly 3.7% of the sample.

Collaborating institutions collected whole blood in K2EDTA tubes following their own protocols. For TCRbeta analysis, collaborators shipped samples as frozen whole blood, isolated PBMCs, or DNA extracted from either of those sample types. The sequenced material came from peripheral blood. The origin of this receptor is a young woman with acute or convalescent COVID-19. The rearrangement joined TRBV28 to TRBJ2-6; the central 8 bases match TRBD1. The CDR3 region reads CASSFRQGRSGANVLTF. The nucleotides read TGTGCCAGCAGTTTCAGACAGGGGCGCTCTGGGGCCAACGTCCTGACTTTC.